These T cell receptor beta chains were read from a single sample in a study of PD-1 and CTLA-4 blockade in melanoma. TCRdb's table, derived via immunoSEQ multiplex PCR, lists solely in-frame clones and lacks some. The table records tens of thousands of clones, around 90% of them present only once. The sequenced sample was CD8+ T cells from peripheral blood, obtained from a patient given anti-PD-1 treatment. The receptors were sampled from a human donor with melanoma. CDR3s include the opening cysteine and the closing phenylalanine or tryptophan. The D gene is left open where the match is weak. Expanded clones are given a class, and other clones once, few, many or no size at all.

j_gene: TRBJ2-2
d_gene: NA
v_gene: TRBV3-1/TRBV3-2
abundance: NA
CDR3aa: CASSPGDFTGELFF
CDR3nt: TGTGCCAGCAGCCCCGGGGACTTCACCGGGGAGCTGTTTTTT

j_gene: TRBJ2-5
d_gene: NA
v_gene: TRBV11-3
abundance: NA
CDR3aa: CASSLGPSQETQYF
CDR3nt: TGTGCCAGCAGCTTAGGACCGTCACAAGAGACCCAGTACTTC

j_gene: TRBJ1-2
d_gene: NA
v_gene: TRBV2
abundance: NA
CDR3aa: CASSDRWNVGYTF
CDR3nt: TGTGCCAGCAGTGACAGGTGGAATGTGGGCTACACCTTC

j_gene: TRBJ1-4
d_gene: NA
v_gene: TRBV7-9
abundance: NA
CDR3aa: CASSPSEPAGSEKLFF
CDR3nt: TGTGCCAGCAGCCCCTCAGAACCGGCCGGTAGTGAAAAACTGTTTTTT

j_gene: TRBJ1-1
d_gene: NA
v_gene: TRBV7-6
abundance: once
CDR3aa: CASSLKLDNTEAFF
CDR3nt: TGTGCCAGCAGCTTAAAGTTGGATAACACTGAAGCTTTCTTT

j_gene: TRBJ2-3
d_gene: NA
v_gene: TRBV11-3
abundance: NA
CDR3aa: CASSLDHTDTQYF
CDR3nt: TGTGCCAGCAGCTTAGATCACACAGATACGCAGTATTTT

j_gene: TRBJ2-3
d_gene: TRBD2
v_gene: TRBV6-4
abundance: NA
CDR3aa: CASSPSGGAADTQYF
CDR3nt: TGTGCCAGCAGTCCGAGCGGGGGGGCCGCAGATACGCAGTATTTT

j_gene: TRBJ2-7
d_gene: NA
v_gene: TRBV7-2
abundance: NA
CDR3aa: CASSLAVSYEQYF
CDR3nt: TGTGCCAGCAGCTTAGCGGTCTCCTACGAGCAGTACTTC

j_gene: TRBJ2-7
d_gene: TRBD1
v_gene: TRBV28
abundance: NA
CDR3aa: CASSLGQGVFYEQYF
CDR3nt: TGTGCCAGCAGTTTGGGACAGGGGGTCTTCTACGAGCAGTACTTC

j_gene: TRBJ1-1
d_gene: NA
v_gene: TRBV5-6
abundance: NA
CDR3aa: CASSLGRGNTEAFF
CDR3nt: TGTGCCAGCAGCTTGGGGAGAGGGAACACTGAAGCTTTCTTT

j_gene: TRBJ1-4
d_gene: NA
v_gene: TRBV19
abundance: NA
CDR3aa: CASSIDSGTSAELFF
CDR3nt: TGTGCCAGTAGTATAGATTCCGGGACCTCCGCGGAACTGTTTTTT

j_gene: TRBJ2-1
d_gene: NA
v_gene: TRBV10-3
abundance: NA
CDR3aa: CAISEVNEQFF
CDR3nt: TGTGCCATCAGTGAAGTGAATGAGCAGTTCTTC

j_gene: TRBJ1-6
d_gene: NA
v_gene: TRBV2
abundance: few
CDR3aa: CASAGAPSLNSPLHF
CDR3nt: TGTGCCAGCGCAGGGGCGCCGAGTCTTAATTCACCCCTCCACTTT

j_gene: TRBJ2-1
d_gene: NA
v_gene: TRBV2
abundance: NA
CDR3aa: CASSQATGVGDNEQFF
CDR3nt: TGTGCCAGCAGCCAGGCCACGGGAGTGGGGGACAATGAGCAGTTCTTC

j_gene: TRBJ2-7
d_gene: NA
v_gene: TRBV5-1
abundance: few
CDR3aa: CASSRTESYEQYF
CDR3nt: TGCGCCAGCAGCCGGACGGAATCTTACGAGCAGTACTTC

j_gene: TRBJ1-5
d_gene: NA
v_gene: TRBV12-3/TRBV12-4
abundance: NA
CDR3aa: CASSLAKGQPQHF
CDR3nt: TGTGCCAGCAGTTTAGCGAAAGGACAGCCCCAGCATTTT

j_gene: TRBJ1-5
d_gene: TRBD1
v_gene: TRBV5-6
abundance: NA
CDR3aa: CASSFGTGNQPQHF
CDR3nt: TGTGCCAGCAGCTTCGGGACAGGGAATCAGCCCCAGCATTTT

j_gene: TRBJ2-1
d_gene: TRBD2
v_gene: TRBV27
abundance: NA
CDR3aa: CASKNPFDVGTSGRDNEQFF
CDR3nt: TGTGCCAGCAAAAACCCATTCGACGTCGGGACTAGCGGGAGGGACAATGAGCAGTTCTTC

j_gene: TRBJ1-2
d_gene: NA
v_gene: TRBV3-1/TRBV3-2
abundance: NA
CDR3aa: CASSHFKAGPDGYTF
CDR3nt: TGTGCCAGCAGCCACTTTAAGGCTGGCCCGGATGGCTACACCTTC

j_gene: TRBJ1-2
d_gene: NA
v_gene: TRBV27
abundance: NA
CDR3aa: CASSPIEGGSYGYTF
CDR3nt: TGTGCCAGCAGTCCGATCGAGGGGGGAAGCTATGGCTACACCTTC

j_gene: TRBJ2-3
d_gene: TRBD2
v_gene: TRBV7-6
abundance: NA
CDR3aa: CASSLAGGQDTQYF
CDR3nt: TGTGCCAGCAGTTTAGCGGGGGGCCAAGATACGCAGTATTTT

j_gene: TRBJ2-3
d_gene: NA
v_gene: TRBV11-2
abundance: NA
CDR3aa: CASSVGVADTDTQYF
CDR3nt: TGTGCCAGCAGCGTAGGGGTAGCGGACACAGATACGCAGTATTTT

j_gene: TRBJ2-1
d_gene: TRBD2
v_gene: TRBV7-9
abundance: NA
CDR3aa: CASSLVREKYNEQFF
CDR3nt: TGTGCCAGCAGCTTAGTGCGGGAGAAGTACAATGAGCAGTTCTTC

j_gene: TRBJ1-1
d_gene: NA
v_gene: TRBV19
abundance: NA
CDR3aa: CASSIVGDTNTEAFF
CDR3nt: TGTGCCAGTAGTATAGTTGGGGACACTAACACTGAAGCTTTCTTT

j_gene: TRBJ2-2
d_gene: NA
v_gene: TRBV5-6
abundance: NA
CDR3aa: CASSLGLGDTGELFF
CDR3nt: TGTGCCAGCAGCTTGGGACTCGGCGACACCGGGGAGCTGTTTTTT

j_gene: TRBJ1-6
d_gene: TRBD1
v_gene: TRBV4-1
abundance: NA
CDR3aa: CASSIRDRDNSPLHF
CDR3nt: TGCGCCAGCAGCATACGGGACAGGGATAATTCACCCCTCCACTTT

j_gene: TRBJ1-1
d_gene: NA
v_gene: TRBV15
abundance: NA
CDR3aa: CATSSLTGIMNTEAFF
CDR3nt: TGTGCCACCAGCAGTCTGACAGGTATCATGAACACTGAAGCTTTCTTT

j_gene: TRBJ1-5
d_gene: NA
v_gene: TRBV5-1
abundance: few
CDR3aa: CASSSGDSNQPQHF
CDR3nt: TGCGCCAGCAGCTCGGGGGACAGCAATCAGCCCCAGCATTTT

j_gene: TRBJ2-6
d_gene: TRBD1
v_gene: TRBV27
abundance: NA
CDR3aa: CASSFVPGQEPGANVLTF
CDR3nt: TGTGCCAGCAGTTTCGTTCCGGGACAGGAACCTGGGGCCAACGTCCTGACTTTC

j_gene: TRBJ2-3
d_gene: TRBD2
v_gene: TRBV6-1
abundance: NA
CDR3aa: CASSEIASGGPEGTQYF
CDR3nt: TGTGCCAGCAGTGAAATCGCTAGCGGGGGGCCCGAAGGTACGCAGTATTTT

j_gene: TRBJ2-5
d_gene: NA
v_gene: TRBV27
abundance: NA
CDR3aa: CASSLYPSDWETQYF
CDR3nt: TGTGCCAGCAGTTTATACCCATCTGATTGGGAGACCCAGTACTTC

j_gene: TRBJ2-1
d_gene: NA
v_gene: TRBV30
abundance: NA
CDR3aa: CACHELASRVNEQFF
CDR3nt: TGTGCCTGTCACGAACTAGCCTCGAGGGTAAATGAGCAGTTCTTC

j_gene: TRBJ1-3
d_gene: NA
v_gene: TRBV7-9
abundance: NA
CDR3aa: CASSLLRQDSGNTIYF
CDR3nt: TGTGCCAGCAGCCTCCTTCGACAGGACTCTGGAAACACCATATATTTT

j_gene: TRBJ1-1
d_gene: NA
v_gene: TRBV4-1
abundance: NA
CDR3aa: CASSHWTENTEAFF
CDR3nt: TGCGCCAGCAGCCATTGGACAGAAAACACTGAAGCTTTCTTT

j_gene: TRBJ2-1
d_gene: NA
v_gene: TRBV9
abundance: NA
CDR3aa: CASSVEAGPSYNEQFF
CDR3nt: TGTGCCAGCAGCGTAGAGGCGGGCCCCTCCTACAATGAGCAGTTCTTC

j_gene: TRBJ2-1
d_gene: NA
v_gene: TRBV6-1
abundance: NA
CDR3aa: CASSERQDYNEQFF
CDR3nt: TGTGCCAGCAGTGAACGACAGGACTACAATGAGCAGTTCTTC

j_gene: TRBJ2-7
d_gene: NA
v_gene: TRBV2
abundance: NA
CDR3aa: CASSVGQGRKYF
CDR3nt: TGTGCCAGCAGTGTCGGCCAGGGGAGGAAATACTTC

j_gene: TRBJ2-3
d_gene: NA
v_gene: TRBV6-4
abundance: NA
CDR3aa: CASSDSAGSTDTQYF
CDR3nt: TGTGCCAGCAGTGACTCGGCAGGTAGCACAGATACGCAGTATTTT

j_gene: TRBJ1-2
d_gene: NA
v_gene: TRBV7-9
abundance: NA
CDR3aa: CASSRGTERRRYTF
CDR3nt: TGTGCCAGCAGCCGGGGGACGGAGAGGCGCCGCTACACCTTC

j_gene: TRBJ2-7
d_gene: NA
v_gene: TRBV27
abundance: NA
CDR3aa: CASGPVTYEQYF
CDR3nt: TGTGCCAGCGGCCCGGTCACCTACGAGCAGTACTTC

j_gene: TRBJ2-1
d_gene: NA
v_gene: TRBV6-6
abundance: NA
CDR3aa: CASSPSRGARPGNEQFF
CDR3nt: TGTGCCAGCAGTCCCTCAAGGGGAGCCCGACCGGGCAATGAGCAGTTCTTC

j_gene: TRBJ2-1
d_gene: TRBD2
v_gene: TRBV28
abundance: NA
CDR3aa: CASSSMGVSLAGGYNEQFF
CDR3nt: TGTGCCAGCAGTTCCATGGGCGTCTCACTAGCGGGAGGGTACAATGAGCAGTTCTTC

j_gene: TRBJ1-1
d_gene: NA
v_gene: TRBV5-4
abundance: NA
CDR3aa: CASSPGTGDTEAFF
CDR3nt: TGTGCCAGCAGCCCTGGGACGGGTGACACTGAAGCTTTCTTT

j_gene: TRBJ2-1
d_gene: NA
v_gene: TRBV7-9
abundance: NA
CDR3aa: CASSLENLYNEQFF
CDR3nt: TGTGCCAGCAGCTTGGAAAATCTCTACAATGAGCAGTTCTTC

j_gene: TRBJ2-7
d_gene: NA
v_gene: TRBV28
abundance: NA
CDR3aa: CASLLGVGYEQYF
CDR3nt: TGTGCCAGCCTCCTAGGGGTTGGGTACGAGCAGTACTTC

j_gene: TRBJ1-1
d_gene: NA
v_gene: TRBV19
abundance: NA
CDR3aa: CAISSVTEAFF
CDR3nt: TGTGCCATCTCCAGTGTAACTGAAGCTTTCTTT

j_gene: TRBJ1-4
d_gene: TRBD1
v_gene: TRBV6-5
abundance: NA
CDR3aa: CASRSGQGGEKLFF
CDR3nt: TGTGCCAGCAGATCGGGACAGGGCGGTGAAAAACTGTTTTTT

j_gene: TRBJ2-1
d_gene: TRBD2
v_gene: TRBV7-6
abundance: NA
CDR3aa: CASSTPTSGVYNEQFF
CDR3nt: TGTGCCAGCAGCACCCCGACTAGCGGGGTCTACAATGAGCAGTTCTTC

j_gene: TRBJ2-2
d_gene: NA
v_gene: TRBV5-4
abundance: NA
CDR3aa: CASSLDGQPEGLGELFF
CDR3nt: TGTGCCAGCAGCTTAGATGGACAGCCTGAGGGTTTGGGGGAGCTGTTTTTT

j_gene: TRBJ2-1
d_gene: TRBD2
v_gene: TRBV5-1
abundance: NA
CDR3aa: CASSSSGAYNEQFF
CDR3nt: TGCGCCAGCAGCTCTAGCGGTGCCTACAATGAGCAGTTCTTC

j_gene: TRBJ2-3
d_gene: NA
v_gene: TRBV13
abundance: NA
CDR3aa: CASSLEDTQYF
CDR3nt: TGTGCCAGCAGCTTGGAAGATACGCAGTATTTT

j_gene: TRBJ2-7
d_gene: NA
v_gene: TRBV19
abundance: NA
CDR3aa: CASSTGTGAIYEQYF
CDR3nt: TGTGCCAGTAGTACCGGGACCGGGGCGATCTACGAGCAGTACTTC

j_gene: TRBJ2-3
d_gene: NA
v_gene: TRBV7-9
abundance: NA
CDR3aa: CASSFVSDTQYF
CDR3nt: TGTGCCAGCAGCTTTGTAAGCGATACGCAGTATTTT

j_gene: TRBJ1-1
d_gene: NA
v_gene: TRBV3-1/TRBV3-2
abundance: NA
CDR3aa: CACRSGPEAFF
CDR3nt: TGTGCGTGCAGGTCTGGTCCTGAAGCTTTCTTT

j_gene: TRBJ1-1
d_gene: NA
v_gene: TRBV19
abundance: NA
CDR3aa: CASSMTANTEAFF
CDR3nt: TGTGCCAGTAGTATGACGGCGAACACTGAAGCTTTCTTT